These 32 T cell receptor beta chains share one sample of origin, sequenced in a study of liver allograft versus peripheral blood T cells. On the study more broadly: The study compared liver allograft T cell receptor repertoires against peripheral blood repertoires of liver transplant recipients.

TCRdb used MiXCR to reprocess the reads, holding one entry per CDR3 protein. The table includes 5,500 to 6,000 distinct CDR3 sequences, over 12% detected once. Every receptor here comes from a human patient who had a liver transplant. Some T cells may originate from the graft donor.

Within the sample, this clonotype is medium-sized (0.01 to 0.1%). The CDR3 here is CASSRGTAAYNSPLHF. CDR3 sequence (DNA): TGTGCCAGCAGCCGCGGGACAGCGGCCTATAATTCACCCCTCCACTTT. The chain recombines TRBV7-2 with TRBJ1-6, with 7 bases that match TRBD1. The V and J ends lost 5 bases and 2 bases, in that order; junction bases with no gene match: 6. Germline V gives CDR1 SGHTA, CDR2 FQGNSA. The CDR3 sequence is 16 residues long.

The chain links TRBV3-2 to TRBJ2-7. TRBV3-2 is termed a pseudogene. The length of the CDR3 is 14 residues. CDR3 sequence: CASSLETSYYEQYF. CDR3 coding DNA: TGTGCCAGCAGCCTCGAAACGAGCTATTACGAGCAGTACTTC.

Relative to its sample, this clonotype is medium-sized. The CDR3 bases are TGTGCCAGTAGTATAGATCTTACAGGGATTAACTATGGCTACACCTTC. This gives the protein CASSIDLTGINYGYTF. This chain joins TRBV19 and TRBJ1-2; weak D call: TRBD1 (6 bases). The CDR3 sequence is 16 residues long. The V end lost 0 bases, the J end lost 1 base, and 12 bases lay between the germline ends. Germline values: CDR1 LNHDA, CDR2 SQIVND (reference sequence).

This clonotype is labeled as medium-sized (0.01 to 0.1%). This rearrangement joins TRBV9 to TRBJ1-2, with 9 bases aligning to TRBD1. There are 16 residues in the CDR3. In germline, CDR1 is SGDLS, CDR2 YYNGEE. Unmatched junction bases numbered 15, after V lost 3 bases and J lost 9 bases. Here the CDR3 DNA reads TGTGCCAGCAGCGGACTAGGACAGGGGATAGGTGAACGCTACACCTTC. It is translated as CASSGLGQGIGERYTF.

This clonotype occurred many times. The rearrangement joins TRBV9 to TRBJ1-2; possible D gene TRBD1, 5 bases. Between the trimmed V and J ends, which lost 1 base and 8 bases, there was a span of 21 bases. This CDR3 has 16 residues. Germline assignment: CDR1 SGDLS and CDR2 YYNGEE. This CDR3 reads CASSVRGGDRGLGYTF. DNA for the CDR3: TGTGCCAGCAGCGTAAGGGGCGGGGATAGAGGTCTGGGCTACACCTTC. The entire variable domain, with the rest obtained from reference TRBV9 and TRBJ1-2, is as follows: DSGVTQTPKHLITATGQRVTLRCSPRSGDLSVYWYQQSLDQGLQFLIQYYNGEERAKGNILERFSAQQFPDLHSELNLSSLELGDSALYFCASSVRGGDRGLGYTFGSGTRLTVV.

This clonotype was found a few times. V usage is TRBV20-1 and J usage is TRBJ1-1, with 11 positions matching TRBD1. CDR3 length: 15 residues. Looked up from germline, CDR1 is DFQATT and CDR2 is SNEGSKA (reference sequence). J was trimmed by 1 base and V by 6 bases; bases with no gene match: 7. CDR3 DNA: TGCAGTGCAAGCGGGACAGGGGGGAAGAACACTGAAGCTTTCTTT. Translated: CSASGTGGKNTEAFF.

This chain links TRBV29-1 with TRBJ2-7, with 7 bases that match TRBD2. With V trimmed by 8 bases and J by 0 bases, 4 bases remained unmatched. The CDR3 spans 12 residues. The V gene's germline CDR1 is SQVTM and CDR2 ANQGSEA. Written as DNA, the CDR3 is TGCAGCCCAAGGACTAGCTCCTACGAGCAGTACTTC. This translates into CSPRTSSYEQYF.

V gene TRBV2 combines with J gene TRBJ2-7; no definite D call. V was clipped by 7 bases and J by 7 bases, with 17 bases between them. Germline CDR1 and CDR2: SNHLY and FYNNEI. CDR3 length: 13 amino acids. CDR3 in DNA: TGTGCCAGCATCTTTAGGCTTCTGGGGGAGCAGTACTTC. Its translation: CASIFRLLGEQYF.

By share, this clonotype counts as medium-sized (0.01 to 0.1%). CDR3 sequence reads: CASSPNLEQGISIYEQYF. The CDR3 DNA follows: TGTGCCAGCTCACCTAATCTGGAACAGGGGATATCTATCTACGAGCAGTACTTC. The chain employs TRBV18 and TRBJ2-7, with TRBD1 matching over 7 bases. The germline V gene encodes CDR1 KGHSH and CDR2 LQKENI. The CDR3 contains 18 residues. J gave up 3 bases and V 3 bases, and 17 bases lay outside the gene matches.

This clonotype was counted between two and nine times. The gene calls are TRBV30 and TRBJ2-1; the D gene is possibly TRBD2 (6 bases). The V and J ends lost 0 bases and 3 bases respectively, with 9 bases between them. This CDR3 has 14 amino acids. Germline loops: CDR1 GTSNPN, CDR2 SVGIG (reference sequence). The CDR3 loop is CAWSVGGNYNEQFF. The CDR3 DNA reads as TGTGCCTGGAGTGTAGGAGGGAACTACAATGAGCAGTTCTTC.

This clonotype came up a few times. The chain recombines TRBV20-1 with TRBJ1-4, with D possibly matching TRBD1 (5 bases). With 6 bases removed from V and 4 bases from J, the gap between germline ends came to 18 bases. Germline lookup yields CDR1 DFQATT and CDR2 SNEGSKA (reference sequence). The CDR3 is made up of 15 amino acids. In nucleotides, the CDR3 is TGCAGTGCCCCCCAGCCGTGGGACTATAATGAAAAACTGTTTTTT. It encodes CSAPQPWDYNEKLFF.

For the CDR3, the DNA is TGCAGTGCCATGGGACAGGGGGCCGATCAGCCCCAGCATTTT. This sequence encodes CSAMGQGADQPQHF. The chain links TRBV20-1 to TRBJ1-5, with 12 bases aligning to TRBD1. The CDR3 loop spans 14 amino acids. Per the germline V gene, CDR1 is DFQATT and CDR2 is SNEGSKA (reference sequence). The V gene end was trimmed by 6 bases and the J gene end by 5 bases; junction bases not matched to a gene: 5.

This clonotype is categorized as medium-sized. The chain joins TRBV28 to TRBJ1-2, with D perhaps matching TRBD1 (5 bases). The CDR3 is 12 residues long. Between the trimmed V and J ends, which lost 8 bases and 5 bases, there was a span of 12 bases. The germline V gene encodes CDR1 MDHEN and CDR2 SYDVKM. CDR3 nucleotide sequence: TGTGCCAGCTCAGGGACCGCGTATGGCTACACCTTC. Protein: CASSGTAYGYTF.

By share of the sample, this clonotype is medium-sized. The chain links TRBV7-9 to TRBJ1-4, with D uncertain. The germline CDR1 and CDR2 sequences are SEHNR and FQNEAQ (reference sequence). V lost 3 bases to trimming and J lost 2 bases, with 4 bases between them. This CDR3 has 13 amino acids. The CDR3 nucleotides are TGTGCCAGCAGCTTGGAGACTAATGAAAAACTGTTTTTT. Translation: CASSLETNEKLFF.

Of note for this clonotype: This clone may be a read error of a much larger clone one base away. The chain is built from TRBV6-5 and TRBJ2-7, with D possibly matching TRBD2 (5 bases). The CDR3 contains 17 residues. CDR1 MNHEY and CDR2 SVGAGI come from the germline V gene. The CDR3 sequence: CTSSYQVISPGRNEQYF. For the CDR3, the DNA is TGTACCAGCAGTTACCAAGTCATATCTCCGGGGAGAAACGAGCAGTACTTC.

In this sample, this clonotype turned up a few times. The rearrangement uses TRBV6-5 and TRBJ1-2; D not certain. V was trimmed by 6 bases and J by 4 bases, leaving 15 bases between them. This CDR3 has 14 amino acids. Germline CDR1 MNHEY, CDR2 SVGAGI. The CDR3 loop is CASSQGGLPYGYTF. The CDR3 DNA reads as TGTGCCAGCAGCCAAGGAGGCCTTCCCTATGGCTACACCTTC.

In its sample, this clonotype is medium-sized. V usage is TRBV12-5 and J usage is TRBJ1-1; 9 bases fit TRBD1. There are 12 residues in the CDR3. The germline V gene has CDR1 LGHNT and CDR2 FRNRAP. Trimming removed 5 bases from V and 11 bases from J; junction bases left unmatched: 6. CDR3 in amino acids: CASGVTGGSAFF. CDR3 DNA: TGTGCTAGTGGTGTGACAGGGGGATCTGCTTTCTTT.

This chain connects TRBV7-9 to TRBJ1-5; D is perhaps TRBD1 (5 bases). CDR1 is SEHNR, CDR2 FQNEAQ, per germline (reference sequence). The CDR3 is 17 residues long. Trimming pared 3 bases from V and 0 bases from J, leaving 15 bases between. The CDR3 loop reads CASSFSFEQVSNQPQHF. The CDR3 nucleotides read TGTGCCAGCAGCTTCAGTTTTGAACAGGTTAGCAATCAGCCCCAGCATTTT.

Details on this clonotype: A clone one base away is much larger, so this may be a read error. The chain combines TRBV7-9 with TRBJ1-2; D not certain. Looked up from germline, CDR1 is SEHNR and CDR2 is FQNEAQ (reference sequence). The CDR3 length is 14 residues. The CDR3 DNA follows: TGTGCCAGCGGCTTACACTCACGAGAGGGCGGCTACACCTTC. Protein sequence: CASGLHSREGGYTF.

Of note for this clonotype: A much larger clone differs by one base, so this may be a read error. The chain couples TRBV30 to TRBJ1-2; D not certain. V was clipped by 8 bases and J by 3 bases, with 19 bases between them. The CDR3 is made up of 14 amino acids. Per germline, CDR1 GTSNPN and CDR2 SVGIG (reference sequence). The CDR3 bases are TGTGCCAAGGACCGGACGGGGTTCGACTATGGCTACACCTTC. This codes for CAKDRTGFDYGYTF.

The CDR3, as DNA: TGTGCCAGCAGCTTAGGTGGGCCGACCCAGTACTTC. The encoded protein is CASSLGGPTQYF. The chain is built from TRBV7-2 and TRBJ2-5; D is unclear. Per the germline V gene, CDR1 is SGHTA and CDR2 is FQGNSA. The length of the CDR3 is 12 residues. Trimming stripped 1 base from V and 7 bases from J, with 7 bases between. Filled out from reference TRBV7-2 and TRBJ2-5, the complete variable domain reads GAGVSQSPSNKVTEKGKDVELRCDPISGHTALYWYRQSLGQGLEFLIYFQGNSAPDKSGLPSDRFSAERTGGSVSTLTIQRTQQEDSAVYLCASSLGGPTQYFGPGTRLLVL.

By its share, this clonotype is medium-sized. The chain employs TRBV28 and TRBJ1-1; D is uncertain. Germline V gene lookup returns CDR1 MDHEN and CDR2 SYDVKM. V was cut by 5 bases and J by 0 bases, with 13 bases left in between. CDR3 length: 15 residues. The CDR3 bases are TGTGCCAGCAGTCCCTGGACGGTCCTGAACACTGAAGCTTTCTTT. It yields the protein CASSPWTVLNTEAFF.

Sample share makes this clonotype medium-sized. The V gene is TRBV19, the J gene TRBJ2-1; D is uncertain. Trimming removed 8 bases at V and 3 bases at J, with 5 bases between. Germline CDR1 and CDR2: LNHDA and SQIVND (reference sequence). The CDR3 contains 11 residues. In nucleotides, the CDR3 is TGTGCCAGTCTAGACTACAATGAGCAGTTCTTC. Translated, it gives CASLDYNEQFF.

By sample fraction, this clonotype is medium-sized (0.01 to 0.1%). The chain recombines TRBV24-1 with TRBJ1-3; unclear D gene. This CDR3 is built from 13 residues. Per the germline V gene, CDR1 is KGHDR and CDR2 is SFDVKD. V lost 9 bases, J lost 7 bases, and 15 bases lay in between. Here the CDR3 reads CATQSGVGNTIYF. DNA of the CDR3: TGTGCCACCCAAAGTGGCGTCGGGAACACCATATATTTT.

This clonotype turned up a few times. The chain carries TRBV7-3 and TRBJ1-3; D perhaps matches TRBD1 (6 bases). Germline V CDR1 and CDR2: SGHTA, FQGTGA. The CDR3 is 14 amino acids. Deletions cut 4 bases from V and 7 bases from J, with 14 bases between. CDR3 sequence: CASSSGAGENTIYF. The CDR3 DNA sequence: TGTGCCAGCAGCTCAGGGGCAGGGGAGAACACCATATATTTT.

This clonotype was seen a few times. The chain couples TRBV28 to TRBJ2-7, with 8 bases aligning to TRBD2. The junction had 14 bases not matched to a gene; V was cut back by 2 bases and J by 2 bases. The germline V gene has CDR1 MDHEN and CDR2 SYDVKM. There are 18 residues in the CDR3. Written as DNA, the CDR3 is TGTGCCAGCAGTTTAATGATGGCAAGCGGGAGTAAAACCTACGAGCAGTACTTC. Residues: CASSLMMASGSKTYEQYF.

This clonotype was counted between two and nine times. The chain employs TRBV28 and TRBJ1-1; 7 bases line up with TRBD1. The V gene's germline CDR1 is MDHEN and CDR2 SYDVKM. J lost 12 bases, V lost 3 bases, and 10 bases had no gene match. The CDR3 contains 13 residues. Here the CDR3 reads CASSLLDRAKTFF. The CDR3 coding sequence is TGTGCCAGCAGTTTGTTAGACAGGGCCAAAACTTTCTTT.

This clonotype is labeled as medium-sized (0.01 to 0.1%). V is TRBV13 and J is TRBJ1-2; D might be TRBD1 (5 bases). The germline gives CDR1 PRHDT, CDR2 FYEKMQ (reference sequence). There are 14 residues in the CDR3. Trimming took 0 bases from V and 7 from J, leaving 12 bases between them. CDR3 residues: CASSLGRQGGGYTF. The CDR3 DNA sequence: TGTGCCAGCAGCTTAGGTCGGCAGGGAGGTGGCTACACCTTC.

This clonotype qualifies as large (0.1 to 1%). This chain uses TRBV15 with TRBJ1-1; a weak D match, TRBD1 (5 bases). The CDR3 is made up of 15 amino acids. Germline V gives CDR1 LNHNV, CDR2 YYDKDF (reference sequence). Trimming stripped 1 base from V and 6 bases from J, with 15 bases between. The CDR3 here is CATSRVAGRGSEAFF. The CDR3 DNA follows: TGTGCCACCAGCAGAGTCGCAGGTAGGGGCTCTGAAGCTTTCTTT.

The chain recombines TRBV20-1 with TRBJ1-2; D remains unclear. The CDR3 has 11 residues. V was cut by 8 bases and J by 4 bases, with 11 bases left in between. Germline-derived CDR1 and CDR2 are DFQATT and SNEGSKA (reference sequence). The CDR3 DNA follows: TGCAGTCCCTCAGGTCCCTATGGCTACACCTTC. This encodes CSPSGPYGYTF.

This clonotype came up a few times. The chain couples TRBV2 to TRBJ2-7, with D unresolved. CDR1 and CDR2 from the germline V gene are SNHLY and FYNNEI. This CDR3 spans 14 amino acids. V dropped 5 bases and J dropped 0 bases, with 11 bases sitting between them. The CDR3 DNA reads TGTGCCAGCAGTCCGACTCCCGCCTCCTACGAGCAGTACTTC. Translated: CASSPTPASYEQYF.

The chain links TRBV20-1 to TRBJ2-7, with D maybe TRBD1 (6 bases). Trimming left V 3 bases short and J 5 bases short, with 11 bases between. The CDR3 sequence is 12 residues long. Germline CDR1 DFQATT, CDR2 SNEGSKA (reference sequence). Written as DNA, the CDR3 is TGCAGTGCTAGCCAGGGGAACAACGAGCAGTACTTC. Amino acid sequence: CSASQGNNEQYF.